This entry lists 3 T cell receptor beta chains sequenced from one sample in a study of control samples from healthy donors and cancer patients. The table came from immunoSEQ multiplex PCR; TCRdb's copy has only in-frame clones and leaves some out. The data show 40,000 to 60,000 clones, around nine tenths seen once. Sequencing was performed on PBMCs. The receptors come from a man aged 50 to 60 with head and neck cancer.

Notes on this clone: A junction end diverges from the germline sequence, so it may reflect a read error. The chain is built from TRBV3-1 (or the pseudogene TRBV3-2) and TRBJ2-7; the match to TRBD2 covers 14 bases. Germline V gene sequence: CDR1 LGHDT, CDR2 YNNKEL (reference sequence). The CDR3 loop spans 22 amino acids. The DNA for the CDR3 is TGTGCCACCAGCCAAGAGGCCCGGGGGGGGGCGTATCAGACTAGCGGGAGGGCCGGGCAGTACTTC. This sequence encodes CATSQEARGGAYQTSGRAGQYF.

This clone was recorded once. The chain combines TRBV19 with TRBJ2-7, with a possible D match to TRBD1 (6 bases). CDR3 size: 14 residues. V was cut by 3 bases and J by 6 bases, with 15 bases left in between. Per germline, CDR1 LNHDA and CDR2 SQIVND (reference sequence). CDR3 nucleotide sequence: TGTGCCAGTAGTATGGCAGGGGAAGGGCGCGAGCAGTACTTC. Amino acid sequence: CASSMAGEGREQYF.

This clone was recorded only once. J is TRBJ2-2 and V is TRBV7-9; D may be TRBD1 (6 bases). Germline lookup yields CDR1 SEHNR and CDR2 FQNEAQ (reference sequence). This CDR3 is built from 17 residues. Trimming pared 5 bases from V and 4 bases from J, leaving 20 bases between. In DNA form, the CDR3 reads TGTGCCAGCAGCCCACTCAGGGGATTTCGGGGCACCGGGGAGCTGTTTTTT. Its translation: CASSPLRGFRGTGELFF.